Below are 20 T cell receptor beta chains sequenced from a single sample in a study of cytomegalovirus exposure and HLA in healthy donors. With 60 Vbeta and 13 Jbeta primers, the PCR was carried out. Here immunoSEQ multiplex PCR was the method, and the copy in TCRdb shows in-frame clones only, minus some. Among over 150,000 clones listed, roughly 80% were seen once. The specimen was PBMCs. These receptors all stem from a woman aged 40 to 49 in good health and CMV-seronegative.

The chain carries TRBV4-1 and TRBJ1-1; D ambiguous. The CDR3 consists of 14 residues. Trimming shortened V by 4 bases and J by 4 bases, and 13 bases separated the two germline ends. Germline V gene sequence: CDR1 MGHRA, CDR2 YSYEKL. The CDR3 here is CASSRLGLGTEAFF. DNA of the CDR3: TGCGCCAGCAGCCGCCTGGGCCTGGGCACTGAAGCTTTCTTT.

This clone has a single count. The chain combines TRBV11-1 with TRBJ2-7, with 10 nucleotides matching TRBD1. The CDR3 has 15 amino acids. V was pared by 1 base and J by 3 bases, with 3 bases of the junction left unmatched. Germline loops: CDR1 SGHAT, CDR2 FQDESV (reference sequence). CDR3 nucleotides: TGTGCCAGCAGCTTAGAGGGACAGGGGATCTACGAGCAGTACTTC. It is translated as CASSLEGQGIYEQYF.

The DNA for the CDR3 is TGTGCCAGCAGCAACGGACAGGGAGGGCAGCCCCAGCATTTT. Its translation: CASSNGQGGQPQHF. This chain links TRBV28 with TRBJ1-5, with 8 bases matching TRBD1. V shed 6 bases and J 7 bases; nucleotides not matched to a gene: 8. This CDR3 has 14 residues. Germline V lookup: CDR1 MDHEN, CDR2 SYDVKM.

The genes are TRBV5-6 and TRBJ1-5; D might be TRBD1 (6 bases). Trimming removed 1 base at V and 0 bases at J, with 11 bases between. Germline-derived CDR1 and CDR2 are SGHDT and YYEEEE. The CDR3 contains 16 residues. The CDR3 loop reads CASSLFRGYSNQPQHF. As DNA, the CDR3 is TGTGCCAGCAGCTTGTTCAGGGGTTATAGCAATCAGCCCCAGCATTTT.

The chain uses TRBV6-5 and TRBJ2-1; D gene uncertain. V was cut by 0 bases and J by 4 bases, with 7 bases left in between. This CDR3 is built from 14 residues. CDR1 and CDR2 (germline): MNHEY, SVGAGI. For the CDR3, the DNA is TGTGCCAGCAGTTACTCGATTAGATACAATGAGCAGTTCTTC. This gives the protein CASSYSIRYNEQFF.

This chain links TRBV30 with TRBJ1-2; perhaps TRBD1 as D (6 bases). V was shortened by 8 bases and J by 8 bases, with 18 bases between the two germline ends. Germline assignment: CDR1 GTSNPN and CDR2 SVGIG (reference sequence). This CDR3 region has 12 residues. CDR3 amino acids: CAAWTDRGGYTF. For the CDR3, the DNA is TGTGCCGCTTGGACAGACCGAGGGGGCTACACCTTC.

The rearrangement joins TRBV27 to TRBJ2-7; the match to TRBD2 covers 10 bases. Per germline, CDR1 MNHEY and CDR2 SMNVEV (reference sequence). The CDR3 spans 16 residues. The J segment lost 2 bases and the V segment lost 5 bases, leaving 9 bases of the junction unmatched. The CDR3 region has the DNA TGTGCCAGCAGTCGGGAACGGACTAGCGGCGCCTACGAGCAGTACTTC. This codes for CASSRERTSGAYEQYF.

In its sample, this clone was seen a few times. This rearrangement joins TRBV27 to TRBJ2-1, with D possibly TRBD2 on 5 matching bases. Trimming pared 6 bases from V and 9 bases from J, leaving 15 bases between. Germline values: CDR1 MNHEY, CDR2 SMNVEV (reference sequence). This CDR3 has 13 residues. CDR3 residues: CASSPGRAGEQFF. The CDR3 DNA reads as TGTGCCAGCAGCCCCGGCCGGGCGGGTGAGCAGTTCTTC.

This clone was seen a few times. CDR3 loop: CASSDFPGETTEAFF. The CDR3 nucleotides read TGCGCCAGCAGTGACTTCCCCGGGGAGACCACTGAAGCTTTCTTT. This chain connects TRBV10-2 to TRBJ1-1; D call uncertain. Germline CDR1 WSHSY, CDR2 SAAADI. V gave up 3 bases and J gave up 4 bases, with 15 bases separating them. The CDR3 has 15 residues.

The table lists this clone with a count of one. The V and J genes are TRBV2 and TRBJ1-1; no clear D. Germline values: CDR1 SNHLY, CDR2 FYNNEI. Trimming took 6 bases from V and 4 from J, leaving 12 bases between them. The CDR3 is made up of 13 amino acids. Here the CDR3 reads CASSLSGVTEAFF. CDR3 coding DNA: TGTGCCAGCAGCCTCAGCGGTGTCACTGAAGCTTTCTTT.

V is TRBV5-6 and J is TRBJ2-7, with 7 bases matching TRBD1. The germline gives CDR1 SGHDT, CDR2 YYEEEE. The CDR3 consists of 14 residues. The J segment lost 2 bases and the V segment lost 3 bases, leaving 5 bases of the junction unmatched. The CDR3 sequence is CASSSATGTYEQYF. In DNA, the CDR3 is TGTGCCAGCAGCTCCGCGACAGGGACCTACGAGCAGTACTTC.

The chain employs TRBV6-4 and TRBJ2-2; 9 bases line up with TRBD2. The CDR3 covers 15 residues. Trimming removed 10 bases from V and 7 bases from J; junction bases left unmatched: 13. Germline CDR1 MRHNA, CDR2 SNTAGT. The CDR3 bases are TGTGCCACTTCCCCTCTAGCGGGACTCGGCGGGGAGCTGTTTTTT. It specifies CATSPLAGLGGELFF.

There are a few counts of this clone. J is TRBJ1-1 and V is TRBV11-2; D is uncertain. V lost 1 base and J 4 bases, leaving 16 bases between the germline ends. This CDR3 spans 16 amino acids. Germline CDR1 SGHAT, CDR2 FQNNGV. CDR3 coding DNA: TGTGCCAGCAGCTTAGGTTTTGGTTTGGTCGGCACTGAAGCTTTCTTT. Its translation is CASSLGFGLVGTEAFF.

The rearrangement links TRBV7-9 to TRBJ2-5; 9 nucleotides agree with TRBD2. CDR1 and CDR2 from the germline V gene are SEHNR and FQNEAQ (reference sequence). CDR3 length: 15 residues. The ends lost 0 bases at V and 5 bases at J; junction bases unmatched: 4. The CDR3 is CASSLARGGGETQYF. The CDR3 nucleotides are TGTGCCAGCAGCTTAGCGCGGGGGGGAGGGGAGACCCAGTACTTC.

J is TRBJ1-5 and V is TRBV5-1; D is unclear. Germline V gene lookup returns CDR1 SGHRS and CDR2 YFSETQ. Trimming pared 0 bases from V and 1 base from J, leaving 8 bases between. The CDR3 contains 15 residues. The CDR3 DNA reads TGCGCCAGCAGCTTGGCGGGTTTGAGCAATCAGCCCCAGCATTTT. Protein product: CASSLAGLSNQPQHF.

This chain links TRBV7-2 with TRBJ2-3; 8 positions match TRBD1. This CDR3 has 15 residues. CDR1 and CDR2 from the germline V gene are SGHTA and FQGNSA. V lost 1 base and J lost 1; bases outside the gene matches: 1. As DNA, the CDR3 is TGTGCCAGCAGCTTAGGGGGACAGGGCACAGATACGCAGTATTTT. This encodes CASSLGGQGTDTQYF.

This clone was recorded a few times. CDR3 residues: CASSEGRDWDSYEQYF. CDR3 nucleotide sequence: TGTGCCAGCAGTGAAGGAAGGGACTGGGACTCCTACGAGCAGTACTTC. The V gene is TRBV6-1, the J gene TRBJ2-7; D perhaps matches TRBD2 (6 bases). The CDR3 is 16 residues long. Germline lookup yields CDR1 MNHNS and CDR2 SASEGT. The germline V and J ends were trimmed by 1 base and 0 bases, with 13 bases remaining between them.

There are a few counts of this clone. V is TRBV27 and J is TRBJ2-7; D possibly corresponds to TRBD1 (6 bases). CDR1 and CDR2 (germline): MNHEY, SMNVEV (reference sequence). V was cut by 4 bases and J by 2 bases, with 15 bases left in between. The CDR3 contains 15 residues. CDR3 residues: CASSSHREKTYEQYF. CDR3 nucleotide sequence: TGTGCCAGCAGTTCTCACAGGGAAAAAACCTACGAGCAGTACTTC.

This clone was detected once. The chain couples TRBV5-1 to TRBJ2-5, with D possibly TRBD1 on 6 matching bases. V lost 4 bases and J lost 4, with 17 bases in between. CDR3 length equals 15 residues. CDR1 is SGHRS and CDR2 is YFSETQ in the germline V gene. The CDR3 sequence: CASSAGTKYPETQYF. The CDR3 coding sequence is TGCGCCAGCAGCGCCGGGACAAAGTACCCAGAGACCCAGTACTTC.

The chain is built from TRBV11-3 and TRBJ1-4, with TRBD1 matching over 10 bases. Germline V gene lookup returns CDR1 SGHNT and CDR2 YENEEA. Losses at the gene ends were 2 bases for V and 5 bases for J; bases not matched to a gene: 5. The length of the CDR3 is 16 residues. The DNA for the CDR3 is TGTGCCAGCAGCTTAACGTGGGGACAGGGGAATGAAAAACTGTTTTTT. This codes for CASSLTWGQGNEKLFF.